The T cell receptor (beta chain) under discussion was sequenced for a study of shared clonotypes between healthy human individuals. Clones were read by immunoSEQ multiplex PCR, and TCRdb kept only the in-frame ones, dropping some. The sample contains hundreds of thousands of clones, roughly 70% of which appear only once. Notes on this clone: The same CDR3 can be traced to other DNA sequences in this sample.

The V and J ends lost 5 bases and 6 bases respectively, with 7 bases between them. The CDR3 sequence is 12 residues long. Germline V gene data show CDR1 as SGHTA and CDR2 as FQGNSA. Sequenced input: memory CD4+ T cells sorted from blood. Subset denoted: CD45RA-negative fraction. This chain uses TRBV7-2 with TRBJ2-2; D ambiguous. The receptor's source is a woman in her twenties or thirties in good health. The CDR3 loop is CASSPFSGELFF. Written as DNA, the CDR3 is TGTGCCAGCAGCCCGTTCTCCGGGGAGCTGTTTTTT.